The clone carrying this TCR beta chain was seen a single time. The antigen remains undetermined. Germline CDR1 and CDR2: SQVTM and ANQGSEA. This CDR3 contains 11 residues. The ends were cut back, 0 bases at V and 4 bases at J, with 3 bases in the middle. These data are taken from a study of T cell repertoires in cytomegalovirus infection. Looking at the study overall: A matching HLA type, together with CMV infection, was signaled by public TCR beta signatures. Broader study findings: Pooled public TCR beta family frequency picked out CMV carriers with the relevant HLA.

In TCRdb, the reads were re-called with MiXCR into one record per CDR3 protein. The sample has 200,000 to 250,000 distinct CDR3 sequences; approximately 22% are singletons. The V gene is TRBV29-1, the J gene TRBJ1-2; D unresolved. Material for sequencing was CD8+ T cells from PBMCs. The origin of this receptor is a human donor in good health (CMV status not recorded). Some clones in this sample may be carry-over from other donors' samples. The CDR3 here is CSVEERYGYTF. CDR3 coding DNA: TGCAGCGTTGAAGAACGCTATGGCTACACCTTC.